The entry that follows covers one T cell receptor (beta chain) sequence. No antigen is known for it. Base-call qualities are not available, and no considerably larger clone is one nucleotide away. This entry belongs to a study of early stage breast cancer tumors (dated by TCRdb to 2016 to 2017). For context, the study as a whole: Of the approximately 15 invasive breast tumors, roughly 12 were found to be estrogen receptor-positive, progesterone receptor-positive and HER2-negative. Of the roughly twelve ER+/PR+/HER2- tumors, eight were classified as invasive ductal carcinomas and four as invasive lobular carcinomas. The samples as a whole yielded approximately 3,000,000 detected templates, corresponding to around 1,100,000 unique clonotypes. The average read coverage per sample was roughly 9.6-fold.

Dicing about 19-55 mg of tumor tissue typically gave a DNA yield of more than 3 ug. The study profiled bulk TCR beta-chain repertoires in matched peripheral blood, tumor and adjacent normal breast tissue taken from approximately 15 patients with early-stage breast cancer. Following resection, visually identified tumor tissue was excised and transferred into prechilled RNAlater. Tumor tissue (roughly 18-55 mg) was diced and then homogenized with a TissueLyser II in RLTplus buffer containing beta-mercaptoethanol and antifoaming agent. The Qiagen AllPrep DNA/RNA Mini kit was used to extract genomic DNA. After removal of 4 bases from V and 6 bases from J, the junction retains 12 bases not matched to a gene. The CDR3 numbers 18 residues from cysteine through phenylalanine. Only the CDR3 portion is preserved as DNA: 54 bases, with reading frame beginning at the first base. According to the germline V gene (reference sequence), CDR1 reads SEHNR and CDR2 reads FQNEAQ.

Each sample was amplified in two independent genomic DNA replicates, using about 0.47 ug for blood and 1.5 ug for tumor or normal breast. Following the manufacturer's instructions, the ImmunoSeq Intro kit was used to carry out TCRB sequencing on genomic DNA. Multiplex PCR ran about 29 cycles with proprietary primers and spike-in control sequences for absolute quantification. Single-end 150-bp reads were used to sequence an 87-bp fragment spanning the CDR3 plus the flanking V and J genes. Each lane of an Illumina MiSeq using version 3.0 chemistry carried seven multiplexed samples, with two replicates per sample. On the authors' methods: The vendor's proprietary pipeline processed the raw data and merged both replicates into a single result for each sample. To define clonotypes, the study grouped productive rearrangements that shared the V-gene family, CDR3 amino acid sequence and J-gene segment. Clonality was calculated as 1 minus the normalized Shannon entropy (Pielou evenness) of TCRB abundances. T cell density was estimated as total templates divided by the number of input cells, with the number of input cells inferred from the DNA input amount. Total repertoire diversity and clonality were estimated with Recon using default parameters. Clonotypes with over 0.1% abundance in tumor and at least 32-fold higher abundance in tumor than in normal breast were defined as tumor-enriched. As stored in TCRdb, this immuneACCESS dataset retains in-frame rearrangements with V and J assigned. A fraction of the clones does not appear; measured against another copy, unresolved V genes explain less than half of the discrepancy, and the remainder lacks a known reason. The DNA was the basis for D and trimming; V, J and clone size are from that table. The sample table lists tens of thousands of clones, 60% to 80% of them with a count of one. The ten largest clones take up about a tenth of the sample.

Broad study findings and their caveats: Tumors showed roughly 2.5-fold higher T cell density and higher clonality than adjacent normal breast tissue. The small cohort size prevented analysis by tumor subtype. Enriched TCRB sequences shared across patients were mostly commonly generated sequences, unlikely to play an important role in the tumor microenvironment. Chain pairing and functional markers such as CD4, CD8 and FOXP3 were not captured by bulk genomic DNA sequencing of unsorted cells. Repertoires from blood and normal breast were more alike than repertoires from blood and tumor, and in about 90% of the 16 patients, comparing each tissue with blood separated tumor from normal.

Sequenced input: breast tumor tissue. This chain is built from TRBV7-9 and TRBJ2-1, with 13 bases matching TRBD2. This clonotype was sampled from a person aged 30 to 39 with breast cancer. The nucleotides are TGTGCCAGCAGCTCGGTTGGCACTAGCGGGAGGGCTCGCAATGAGCAGTTCTTC. Translated, it gives CASSSVGTSGRARNEQFF.